What follows describes a single T cell receptor (beta chain). The CDR3 is 15 amino acids. The germline V and J ends were trimmed by 1 base and 1 base, with 10 bases remaining between them. Germline CDR1 reads LGHDT; CDR2 reads YNNKEL (reference sequence). This specimen comes from a study of Ad26.COV2.S vaccination and SARS-CoV-2 variants. The method was immunoSEQ multiplex PCR; TCRdb's version includes in-frame clones alone and lacks a portion of them. Of about 680,000 clones detected, more than 70% appear once; the ten largest clones hold nearly 1.5%. Treatment here: 19 received Ad26.COV2.S at low or high dose, single or two shots; 5 received placebo; per-sample allocation not given. Day 63 following the first vaccine or placebo injection was when the samples were taken. SARS-CoV-2 spike from the Wuhan strain was encoded by the vaccine, an Ad26 vector.

The source is a person between 18 and 65 years old who received the Ad26.COV2.S COVID-19 vaccine or a placebo. The chain carries TRBV3-1 (or the pseudogene TRBV3-2) and TRBJ1-1, with D unresolved. Sequencing used peripheral blood, obtained in a trial of Ad26.COV2.S vaccine versus placebo. The CDR3 coding sequence is TGTGCCAGCAGCCAAGGAGCCGAGGAGAACACTGAAGCTTTCTTT. Its protein product is CASSQGAEENTEAFF.